This entry lists 20 T cell receptor beta chains sequenced from one sample in a study of a mutant IDH1 vaccine in newly diagnosed glioma. Using immunoSEQ multiplex PCR, the repertoire was profiled, and TCRdb retains in-frame clones only, with some absent. The sample gives 59,000 or so clones, more than 85% of which show up once; around 2.5% is in the top ten. Stated time point: baseline, week 1 (first vaccination visit). Indicated treatment: pre-vaccination baseline after standard-of-care therapy. This specimen was PBMCs, taken from a glioma patient treated with radiotherapy, temozolomide or both. These receptors all stem from a man aged 50 or older with glioma.

This chain links TRBV5-4 with TRBJ1-1, with D uncertain. Trimming removed 2 bases at V and 2 bases at J, with 10 bases between. Germline V CDR1 and CDR2: SGHNT, YYREEE (reference sequence). CDR3 length: 14 amino acids. CDR3 sequence (DNA): TGTGCCAGCAGCTTAGGATCGGGTAACACTGAAGCTTTCTTT. Protein sequence: CASSLGSGNTEAFF.

This chain joins TRBV4-1 and TRBJ2-7, with unresolved D. The CDR3 consists of 14 residues. V lost 2 bases and J 6 bases, leaving 14 bases between the germline ends. Germline V gene data show CDR1 as MGHRA and CDR2 as YSYEKL. CDR3 amino acids: CASSQTPGVIEQYF. CDR3 nucleotides: TGCGCCAGCAGCCAAACCCCGGGCGTTATCGAGCAGTACTTC.

The V and J genes are TRBV7-9 and TRBJ2-1; the D gene is possibly TRBD1 (6 bases). The CDR3 is made up of 16 amino acids. With 1 base removed from V and 3 bases from J, the gap between germline ends came to 13 bases. CDR1 is SEHNR, CDR2 FQNEAQ, per germline (reference sequence). For the CDR3, the DNA is TGTGCCAGCAGCTTAGGGACAGATTTACTCTACAATGAGCAGTTCTTC. Translated: CASSLGTDLLYNEQFF.

The rearrangement uses TRBV28 and TRBJ1-5, with D perhaps TRBD1 (6 bases). Germline CDR1 is MDHEN and CDR2 is SYDVKM. With 1 base removed from V and 1 base from J, the gap between germline ends came to 11 bases. The CDR3 is 16 residues long. CDR3 sequence reads: CASSLLSRGSNQPQHF. In nucleotides, the CDR3 is TGTGCCAGCAGTTTATTGTCCAGGGGAAGCAATCAGCCCCAGCATTTT.

The gene calls are TRBV7-9 and TRBJ1-2, with D maybe TRBD1 (5 bases). The ends were cut back, 2 bases at V and 0 bases at J, with 7 bases in the middle. This CDR3 region has 14 residues. CDR1 and CDR2 from the germline V gene are SEHNR and FQNEAQ (reference sequence). The CDR3 reads CASSLWDANYGYTF. In DNA form, the CDR3 reads TGTGCCAGCAGCTTATGGGACGCTAACTATGGCTACACCTTC.

This clone was detected only once. The chain has TRBV6-1 and TRBJ1-1, with 9 bases aligning to TRBD1. The CDR3 is made up of 17 amino acids. The V and J ends lost 1 base and 5 bases, in that order; junction bases with no gene match: 11. Germline V gene sequence: CDR1 MNHNS, CDR2 SASEGT. For the CDR3, the DNA is TGTGCCAGCAGTGAAGTATGGACAGGGGCCCGCAGGACTGAAGCTTTCTTT. It encodes CASSEVWTGARRTEAFF.

This sequence joins TRBV4-3 and TRBJ1-2; no firm D call. This CDR3 has 14 residues. Trimming shortened V by 2 bases and J by 6 bases, and 13 bases separated the two germline ends. From germline, CDR1 is LGHNA and CDR2 YSLEER. The CDR3 bases are TGCGCCAGCAGCCAACAACTAGGCCGGCATGGCTACACCTTC. It is translated as CASSQQLGRHGYTF.

This chain's CDR3 is CASSQELLAGVHEQFF. In DNA, the CDR3 is TGTGCCAGCAGCCAAGAGTTACTAGCGGGGGTCCATGAGCAGTTCTTC. The rearrangement uses TRBV4-2 and TRBJ2-1; 11 bases fit TRBD2. Germline lookup yields CDR1 LGHNA and CDR2 YNFKEQ. This CDR3 has 16 residues. Trimming took 0 bases from V and 8 from J; bases not matched to a gene: 6.

V gene TRBV19 combines with J gene TRBJ2-5; 11 bases are shared with TRBD1. With the DNA end fitting TRBJ2-7 better, the J assignment may be wrong. The V gene's germline CDR1 is LNHDA and CDR2 SQIVND (reference sequence). The CDR3 runs to 16 residues. The CDR3 loop reads CASSPWGQGDSYEQYF. CDR3 nucleotides: TGTGCCAGTAGTCCATGGGGACAGGGGGACTCCTACGAGCAGTACTTC.

The chain links TRBV28 to TRBJ2-7, with a weak D call TRBD2 (7 bases). The V gene lost 3 bases and the J gene lost 3 bases, with 15 bases spanning the gap. This CDR3 has 15 residues. Germline-derived CDR1 and CDR2 are MDHEN and SYDVKM. In DNA form, the CDR3 reads TGTGCCAGCAGTTTGGGGGGCGGGAGACACTACGAGCAGTACTTC. The encoded protein is CASSLGGGRHYEQYF.

The rearrangement links TRBV5-1 to TRBJ2-3; 9 bases line up with TRBD1. The length of the CDR3 is 15 residues. CDR1 and CDR2 (germline): SGHRS, YFSETQ. V was clipped by 3 bases and J by 2 bases; unmatched bases: 4. CDR3 coding DNA: TGCGCCAGCAGCTGGGGACAGGGTTACACAGATACGCAGTATTTT. Its translation is CASSWGQGYTDTQYF.

V and J are TRBV4-3 and TRBJ2-5; a weak D match, TRBD1 (6 bases). Judging by the DNA end, TRBJ2-7 fits better; the J call may be wrong. The CDR3 has 16 amino acids. CDR1 is LGHNA and CDR2 is YSLEER in the germline V gene. CDR3 DNA sequence: TGCGCCAGCAGCCAAGCACGCACAGGGACCTACTACGAGCAGTACTTC. It is translated as CASSQARTGTYYEQYF.

CDR3 in DNA: TGTGCCAGCAGTGAGGGGACTACCCGGGGAGAGACCCAGTACTTC. Protein: CASSEGTTRGETQYF. The V gene is TRBV6-1, the J gene TRBJ2-5; the match to TRBD2 covers 7 bases. Germline V gives CDR1 MNHNS, CDR2 SASEGT. The V segment lost 3 bases and the J segment 4 bases; nucleotides outside the gene matches: 8. This CDR3 spans 15 amino acids.

The rearrangement uses TRBV5-6 and TRBJ2-7; TRBD1 matches 7 bases. The CDR3 spans 14 residues. CDR1 and CDR2 from the germline V gene are SGHDT and YYEEEE. V lost 4 bases to trimming and J lost 6 bases; unmatched junction nucleotides: 10. The DNA of the CDR3 is TGTGCCAGCAGCGTAACCGGGACAGCCGGCGAGCAGTACTTC. It yields the protein CASSVTGTAGEQYF.

This chain connects TRBV4-3 to TRBJ1-1, with D hard to call. CDR3 length: 16 amino acids. Germline V gives CDR1 LGHNA, CDR2 YSLEER. V was shortened by 0 bases and J by 1 base, with 12 bases between the two germline ends. The CDR3 loop reads CASSQDHMDPNTEAFF. In DNA form, the CDR3 reads TGCGCCAGCAGCCAAGATCATATGGATCCGAACACTGAAGCTTTCTTT.

The chain carries TRBV25-1 and TRBJ1-1; D may be TRBD1 (5 bases). V lost 3 bases to trimming and J lost 5 bases, with 16 bases between them. The CDR3 runs to 15 residues. CDR1 and CDR2 from the germline V gene are MGHDK and SYGVNS. The CDR3 DNA is TGTGCCAGCAGTGATGATTACGGGGGGGGGACTGAAGCTTTCTTT. As protein: CASSDDYGGGTEAFF.

This rearrangement joins TRBV27 to TRBJ2-1; 7 bases fit TRBD2. Trimming cost V 3 bases and J 2 bases; bases outside gene matches: 4. Germline V lookup: CDR1 MNHEY, CDR2 SMNVEV (reference sequence). The CDR3 has 15 residues. The CDR3 DNA reads TGTGCCAGCAGTTTGGGGGGGGTGGCCTACAATGAGCAGTTCTTC. It encodes CASSLGGVAYNEQFF.

The rearrangement uses TRBV27 and TRBJ2-7; a possible D gene is TRBD1 (5 bases). Trimming took off 6 bases at V and 2 bases at J, with 17 bases between the two ends. Germline V gene sequence: CDR1 MNHEY, CDR2 SMNVEV (reference sequence). The CDR3 loop spans 15 amino acids. CDR3 coding DNA: TGTGCCAGCAGCCTAGGGCCGCCAGGGCCCTACGAGCAGTACTTC. This codes for CASSLGPPGPYEQYF.

V and J are TRBV19 and TRBJ2-7, with 7 bases matching TRBD2. J gave up 0 bases and V 5 bases, and 7 bases lay outside the gene matches. The CDR3 loop spans 15 amino acids. Germline CDR1 and CDR2: LNHDA and SQIVND (reference sequence). The CDR3 sequence is CASSALGGSSYEQYF. CDR3 DNA: TGTGCCAGTAGTGCCCTGGGGGGGAGCTCCTACGAGCAGTACTTC.

This chain uses TRBV5-1 with TRBJ2-5, with D perhaps TRBD2 (5 bases). The CDR3 is 13 amino acids. V was shortened by 1 base and J by 5 bases, with 9 bases between the two germline ends. Germline lookup yields CDR1 SGHRS and CDR2 YFSETQ. CDR3 DNA sequence: TGCGCCAGCAGCTTGAGGCGGGTGGAGACCCAGTACTTC. Its translation is CASSLRRVETQYF.